The 23 T cell receptor beta chains presented below share a single source sample, sequenced in a study of T cell responses to AZD1222 COVID-19 vaccine. The table came from immunoSEQ multiplex PCR; TCRdb's copy has only in-frame clones and leaves some out. The sample holds 150,000 to 200,000 clones, over 80% seen once. Sequences were derived from peripheral blood, sampled on day 0 of AZD1222 vaccination. The receptors here all came from an adult in good health.

The rearrangement joins TRBV7-2 to TRBJ2-7; 11 positions match TRBD2. Germline lookup yields CDR1 SGHTA and CDR2 FQGNSA. The CDR3 is 17 residues long. V trimming: 0 bases; J trimming: 2 bases; junction bases outside the gene matches: 6. The chain's CDR3 is CASSLATLAGVPYEQYF. The CDR3 DNA follows: TGTGCCAGCAGCTTAGCTACACTAGCGGGAGTCCCCTACGAGCAGTACTTC.

The J gene is TRBJ1-1, the V gene TRBV7-9, with D possibly being TRBD1 (5 bases). Per germline, CDR1 SEHNR and CDR2 FQNEAQ (reference sequence). The CDR3 sequence is 13 residues long. The V end was cut by 5 bases, the J end by 7 bases, with 14 bases between. The CDR3 here is CASSRPGGYEAFF. The DNA of the CDR3 is TGTGCCAGCAGCCGACCCGGGGGATATGAAGCTTTCTTT.

The J gene is TRBJ2-1, the V gene TRBV4-3; either TRBD1 or TRBD2 may fit D (5 bases each). The length of the CDR3 is 13 residues. V lost 3 bases and J 9 bases, leaving 12 bases between the germline ends. Germline CDR1 and CDR2: LGHNA and YSLEER. Written as DNA, the CDR3 is TGCGCCAGCAGCCAGGGGGTGGCCTTTGAGCAGTTCTTC. Translation gives CASSQGVAFEQFF.

The chain carries TRBV3-1 (or the pseudogene TRBV3-2) and TRBJ1-2, with a tentative D call TRBD1 (5 bases). CDR1 and CDR2 from the germline V gene are LGHDT and YNNKEL (reference sequence). Trimming removed 4 bases at V and 6 bases at J, with 9 bases between. CDR3 length: 12 residues. The CDR3 DNA reads as TGTGCCAGCAGCCTGGGACGGCATGGCTACACCTTC. This codes for CASSLGRHGYTF.

J is TRBJ2-4 and V is TRBV4-2; the D gene is possibly TRBD2 (5 bases). The length of the CDR3 is 15 residues. The V end was cut by 0 bases, the J end by 7 bases, with 13 bases between. In germline, CDR1 is LGHNA, CDR2 YNFKEQ. The CDR3 DNA sequence: TGTGCCAGCAGCCAAGATCTATCCGGGGAGAACATTCAGTACTTC. Its translation is CASSQDLSGENIQYF.

The rearrangement joins TRBV24-1 to TRBJ2-5; D could derive from TRBD1 or TRBD2 (5 bases each). This CDR3 spans 14 amino acids. V was shortened by 3 bases and J by 1 base, with 8 bases between the two germline ends. The germline V gene encodes CDR1 KGHDR and CDR2 SFDVKD. CDR3 sequence reads: CATSDTGAQETQYF. CDR3 nucleotide sequence: TGTGCCACCAGTGATACCGGGGCCCAAGAGACCCAGTACTTC.

The genes are TRBV28 and TRBJ2-7; 8 bases align to TRBD1. The CDR3 runs 17 residues. CDR1 and CDR2 from the germline V gene are MDHEN and SYDVKM. V was pared by 1 base and J by 1 base, with 9 bases of the junction left unmatched. Here the CDR3 reads CASSLSPGQAISYEQYF. CDR3 DNA: TGTGCCAGCAGTTTATCTCCGGGACAGGCGATATCCTACGAGCAGTACTTC.

The rearrangement joins TRBV18 to TRBJ1-1, with D tentatively TRBD1 (5 bases). CDR3 length: 14 amino acids. V was cut by 6 bases and J by 1 base, with 12 bases left in between. CDR1 and CDR2 from the germline V gene are KGHSH and LQKENI. CDR3 coding DNA: TGTGCCAGCTCTCAAGGGGTCCCGAACACTGAAGCTTTCTTT. Translating gives CASSQGVPNTEAFF. The full variable domain, rest sourced from reference TRBV18 and TRBJ1-1, is NAGVMQNPRHLVRRRGQEARLRCSPMKGHSHVYWYRQLPEEGLKFMVYLQKENIIDESGMPKERFSAEFPKEGPSILRIQQVVRGDSAAYFCASSQGVPNTEAFFGQGTRLTVV.

This chain uses TRBV6-1 with TRBJ2-1, with TRBD2 matching 7 bases. Germline V CDR1 and CDR2: MNHNS, SASEGT. J lost 3 bases, V lost 2 bases, and 4 bases had no gene match. The CDR3 contains 15 residues. The CDR3 coding sequence is TGTGCCAGCAGTGAACGGGGAGGGGTCTACAATGAGCAGTTCTTC. It translates to CASSERGGVYNEQFF.

The chain joins TRBV19 to TRBJ2-1; 7 nucleotides line up with TRBD1. The CDR3 consists of 16 residues. Losses at the gene ends were 6 bases for V and 3 bases for J; bases not matched to a gene: 11. The germline gives CDR1 LNHDA, CDR2 SQIVND (reference sequence). As DNA, the CDR3 is TGTGCCAGTAGGGTGCAAACAGGGGTAGACTACAATGAGCAGTTCTTC. Encoded protein: CASRVQTGVDYNEQFF. The variable domain in full, completed from reference TRBV19 and TRBJ2-1, reads DGGITQSPKYLFRKEGQNVTLSCEQNLNHDAMYWYRQDPGQGLRLIYYSQIVNDFQKGDIAEGYSVSREKKESFPLTVTSAQKNPTAFYLCASRVQTGVDYNEQFFGPGTRLTVL.

As regards this clone: The same CDR3 also results from other DNA sequences found in this sample. This chain connects TRBV6-5 to TRBJ1-5, with 8 nucleotides matching TRBD1. This CDR3 comprises 14 residues. Germline CDR1 is MNHEY and CDR2 is SVGAGI. The V gene end was trimmed by 6 bases and the J gene end by 4 bases; junction bases not matched to a gene: 5. CDR3 region: CASRKTGDNQPQHF. In DNA form, the CDR3 reads TGTGCCAGCAGAAAGACAGGGGATAATCAGCCCCAGCATTTT.

This rearrangement joins TRBV7-9 to TRBJ2-4; the D is unclear. The V gene's germline CDR1 is SEHNR and CDR2 FQNEAQ (reference sequence). This CDR3 region has 14 residues. The V end lost 3 bases, the J end lost 0 bases, and 6 bases lay between the germline ends. The chain's CDR3 is CASSFPLAKNIQYF. CDR3 in DNA: TGTGCCAGCAGCTTCCCGCTAGCCAAAAACATTCAGTACTTC.

The chain employs TRBV11-2 and TRBJ1-2; maybe TRBD1 (6 bases). Germline CDR1 SGHAT, CDR2 FQNNGV. With 3 bases removed from V and 6 bases from J, the gap between germline ends came to 14 bases. The CDR3 is made up of 14 amino acids. The CDR3 nucleotides are TGTGCCAGCAGCTTCTCAGAAACAGGGAATGGCTACACCTTC. Its protein product is CASSFSETGNGYTF.

This rearrangement joins TRBV15 to TRBJ1-5; D remains ambiguous. There are 14 residues in the CDR3. V dropped 8 bases and J dropped 0 bases, with 11 bases sitting between them. Germline V CDR1 and CDR2: LNHNV, YYDKDF (reference sequence). This chain's CDR3 is CATGGLDSNQPQHF. The CDR3 region has the DNA TGTGCCACCGGTGGACTTGATAGCAATCAGCCCCAGCATTTT.

The CDR3 reads CASSLAPRRDTQYF. Written as DNA, the CDR3 is TGTGCCAGCAGTTTAGCCCCCCGAAGAGATACGCAGTATTTT. The rearrangement joins TRBV28 to TRBJ2-3; D is unresolved. Trimming took 2 bases from V and 5 from J, leaving 11 bases between them. From germline, CDR1 is MDHEN and CDR2 SYDVKM. CDR3 length: 14 amino acids.

The rearrangement uses TRBV25-1 and TRBJ2-1, with D perhaps being TRBD1 or TRBD2 (5 bases each). This CDR3 spans 15 amino acids. V was trimmed by 1 base and J by 5 bases, leaving 12 bases between them. Germline CDR1 is MGHDK and CDR2 is SYGVNS. CDR3 sequence: CASSESGQGNNEQFF. In DNA form, the CDR3 reads TGTGCCAGCAGTGAATCGGGGCAGGGAAACAATGAGCAGTTCTTC.

V usage is TRBV3-1 (or the pseudogene TRBV3-2) and J usage is TRBJ1-2, with 11 bases that match TRBD1. Germline values: CDR1 LGHDT, CDR2 YNNKEL (reference sequence). CDR3 size: 17 residues. The V gene end was trimmed by 4 bases and the J gene end by 8 bases; junction bases not matched to a gene: 15. The CDR3 DNA is TGTGCCAGCAGCCTTCCGGGACAGGGGGTACTCTCGAAAGGCTACACCTTC. This codes for CASSLPGQGVLSKGYTF.

The J gene is TRBJ1-2, the V gene TRBV20-1, with D hard to call. CDR3 length: 8 amino acids. Looked up from germline, CDR1 is DFQATT and CDR2 is SNEGSKA (reference sequence). Trimming removed 6 bases from V and 8 bases from J, with 4 bases in between. The CDR3 DNA is TGCAGTGCCGGGGGCTACACCTTC. As protein: CSAGGYTF.

The chain carries TRBV19 and TRBJ1-5, with D maybe TRBD1 (6 bases). Germline assignment: CDR1 LNHDA and CDR2 SQIVND (reference sequence). V was cut by 7 bases and J by 4 bases, with 14 bases left in between. The CDR3 spans 14 residues. CDR3 loop: CASNGGLNNQPQHF. In nucleotides, the CDR3 is TGTGCCAGTAACGGGGGGCTTAATAATCAGCCCCAGCATTTT. Looking up the rest from reference TRBV19 and TRBJ1-5 gives the full variable domain: DGGITQSPKYLFRKEGQNVTLSCEQNLNHDAMYWYRQDPGQGLRLIYYSQIVNDFQKGDIAEGYSVSREKKESFPLTVTSAQKNPTAFYLCASNGGLNNQPQHFGDGTRLSIL.

The chain is built from TRBV7-2 and TRBJ2-4, with D maybe TRBD2 (6 bases). Trimming pared 3 bases from V and 3 bases from J, leaving 9 bases between. Germline V gene sequence: CDR1 SGHTA, CDR2 FQGNSA. There are 14 residues in the CDR3. CDR3 loop: CASSFLGGKNIQYF. In nucleotides, the CDR3 is TGTGCCAGCAGCTTCCTCGGGGGCAAAAACATTCAGTACTTC. The complete variable domain, with remaining parts taken from reference TRBV7-2 and TRBJ2-4, reads GAGVSQSPSNKVTEKGKDVELRCDPISGHTALYWYRQSLGQGLEFLIYFQGNSAPDKSGLPSDRFSAERTGGSVSTLTIQRTQQEDSAVYLCASSFLGGKNIQYFGAGTRLSVL.

This chain links TRBV19 with TRBJ1-4; D perhaps matches TRBD1 (5 bases). Trimming pared 5 bases from V and 5 bases from J, leaving 12 bases between. The CDR3 contains 14 residues. The germline gives CDR1 LNHDA, CDR2 SQIVND (reference sequence). CDR3 nucleotides: TGTGCCAGTAGTTCCCGGGACGGGAATGAAAAACTGTTTTTT. The encoded protein is CASSSRDGNEKLFF.

J is TRBJ1-6 and V is TRBV6-5; the D is unclear. This CDR3 has 10 residues. CDR1 MNHEY and CDR2 SVGAGI come from the germline V gene. V was trimmed by 6 bases and J by 9 bases, leaving 3 bases between them. The CDR3: CASSGSPLHF. The CDR3 coding sequence is TGTGCCAGCAGCGGTTCACCCCTCCACTTT.

This clone appeared once. This rearrangement joins TRBV12-5 to TRBJ2-7; 7 nucleotides align to TRBD1. Germline CDR1 reads LGHNT; CDR2 reads FRNRAP. The length of the CDR3 is 13 residues. Trimming removed 7 bases from V and 2 bases from J; junction bases left unmatched: 5. CDR3 in DNA: TGTGCTAGTGCCCCTACAGGGGCCTACGAGCAGTACTTC. As protein: CASAPTGAYEQYF.